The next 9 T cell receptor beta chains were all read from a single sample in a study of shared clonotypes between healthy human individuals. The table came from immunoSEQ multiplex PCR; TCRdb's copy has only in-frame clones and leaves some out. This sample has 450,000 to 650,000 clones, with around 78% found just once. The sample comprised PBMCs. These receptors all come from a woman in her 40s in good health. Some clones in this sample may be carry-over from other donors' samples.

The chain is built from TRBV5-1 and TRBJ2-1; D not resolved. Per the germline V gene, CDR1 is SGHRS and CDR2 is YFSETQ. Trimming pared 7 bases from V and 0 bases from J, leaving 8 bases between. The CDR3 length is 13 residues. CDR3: CASGWGSYNEQFF. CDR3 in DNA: TGCGCCAGCGGGTGGGGCTCCTACAATGAGCAGTTCTTC.

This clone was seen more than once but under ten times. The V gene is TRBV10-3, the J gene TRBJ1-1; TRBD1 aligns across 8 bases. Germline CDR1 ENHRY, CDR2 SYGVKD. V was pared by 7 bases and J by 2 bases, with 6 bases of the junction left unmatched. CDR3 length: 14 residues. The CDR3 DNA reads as TGTGCCATCACTGTGGGACAGGAAAACACTGAAGCTTTCTTT. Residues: CAITVGQENTEAFF.

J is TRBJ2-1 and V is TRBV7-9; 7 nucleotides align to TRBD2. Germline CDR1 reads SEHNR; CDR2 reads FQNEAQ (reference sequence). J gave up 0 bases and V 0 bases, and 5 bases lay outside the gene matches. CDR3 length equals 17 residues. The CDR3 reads CASSLAGAGNSYNEQFF. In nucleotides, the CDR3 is TGTGCCAGCAGCTTAGCGGGAGCGGGAAACTCCTACAATGAGCAGTTCTTC. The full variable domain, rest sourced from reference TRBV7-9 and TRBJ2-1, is DTGVSQNPRHKITKRGQNVTFRCDPISEHNRLYWYRQTLGQGPEFLTYFQNEAQLEKSRLLSDRFSAERPKGSFSTLEIQRTEQGDSAMYLCASSLAGAGNSYNEQFFGPGTRLTVL.

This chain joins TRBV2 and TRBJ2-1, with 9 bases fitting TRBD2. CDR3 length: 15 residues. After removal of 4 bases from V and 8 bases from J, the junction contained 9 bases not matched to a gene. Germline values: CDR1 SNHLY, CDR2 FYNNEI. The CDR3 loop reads CASSVSASGKYEQFF. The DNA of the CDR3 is TGTGCCAGCAGTGTGTCGGCTAGCGGGAAGTATGAGCAGTTCTTC.

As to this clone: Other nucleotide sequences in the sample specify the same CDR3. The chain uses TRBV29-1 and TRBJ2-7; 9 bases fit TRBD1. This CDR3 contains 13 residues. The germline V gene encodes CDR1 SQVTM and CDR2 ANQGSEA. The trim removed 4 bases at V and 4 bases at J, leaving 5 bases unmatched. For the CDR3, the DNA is TGCAGCGTTGTGACAGGGGGTTCTTACGAGCAGTACTTC. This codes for CSVVTGGSYEQYF.

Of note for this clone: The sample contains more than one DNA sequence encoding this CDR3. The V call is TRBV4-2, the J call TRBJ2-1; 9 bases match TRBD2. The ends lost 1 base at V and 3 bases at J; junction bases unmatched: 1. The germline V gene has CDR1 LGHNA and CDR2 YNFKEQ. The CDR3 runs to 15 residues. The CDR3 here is CASSQGLADYNEQFF. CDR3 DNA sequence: TGTGCCAGCAGCCAAGGACTAGCGGACTACAATGAGCAGTTCTTC.

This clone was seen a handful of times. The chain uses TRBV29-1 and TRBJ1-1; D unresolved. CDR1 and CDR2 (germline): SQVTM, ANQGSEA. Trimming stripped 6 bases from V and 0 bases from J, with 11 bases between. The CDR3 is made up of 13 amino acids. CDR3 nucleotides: TGCAGCGTGACCTTAGCCTTGAACACTGAAGCTTTCTTT. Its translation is CSVTLALNTEAFF.

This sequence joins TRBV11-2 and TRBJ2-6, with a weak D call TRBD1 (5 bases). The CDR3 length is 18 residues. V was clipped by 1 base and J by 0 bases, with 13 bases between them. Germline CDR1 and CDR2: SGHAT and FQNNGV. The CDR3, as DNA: TGTGCCAGCAGCTTAGTCCTAGGGGTTGCCTCTGGGGCCAACGTCCTGACTTTC. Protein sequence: CASSLVLGVASGANVLTF.

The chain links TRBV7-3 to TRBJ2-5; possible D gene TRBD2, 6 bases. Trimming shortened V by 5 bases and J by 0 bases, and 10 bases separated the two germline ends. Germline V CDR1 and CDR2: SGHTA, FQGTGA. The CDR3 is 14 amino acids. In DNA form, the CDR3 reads TGTGCCAGCAGCGCGGAGGGAAACCAAGAGACCCAGTACTTC. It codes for CASSAEGNQETQYF.